Each of the 30 T cell receptor beta chains below was sequenced from the same sample in a study of blood T cell repertoires in COVID-19. This table comes from immunoSEQ multiplex PCR, and its TCRdb copy is limited to in-frame clones, with some not included. This table has roughly 30,000 clones, approximately 87% appearing once. Sequencing was carried out using peripheral blood. Every receptor here comes from a man between 70 and 80 years old with active COVID-19.

The chain couples TRBV27 to TRBJ2-3; TRBD2 agrees at 9 bases. Germline-derived CDR1 and CDR2 are MNHEY and SMNVEV (reference sequence). V trimming: 7 bases; J trimming: 4 bases; junction bases outside the gene matches: 9. The CDR3 is 15 amino acids. CDR3 in amino acids: CASTSRGGVADTQYF. CDR3 DNA: TGTGCCAGCACTTCTCGCGGGGGGGTAGCAGATACGCAGTATTTT.

The chain carries TRBV6-2 or TRBV6-3 and TRBJ2-3; 8 nucleotides agree with TRBD2. Germline loops: CDR1 MNHEY, CDR2 SVGEGT. CDR3 size: 16 residues. V was pared by 2 bases and J by 7 bases, with 11 bases of the junction left unmatched. CDR3 loop: CASSYTGGARENTQYF. The DNA for the CDR3 is TGTGCCAGCAGTTACACGGGGGGGGCCCGCGAGAATACGCAGTATTTT.

This chain links TRBV7-2 with TRBJ1-1; D gene uncertain. Trimming removed 3 bases from V and 0 bases from J, with 14 bases in between. This CDR3 has 16 amino acids. The germline CDR1 and CDR2 sequences are SGHTA and FQGNSA. The CDR3 sequence: CASSFYRQAMNTEAFF. DNA for the CDR3: TGTGCCAGCAGCTTCTATAGGCAGGCTATGAACACTGAAGCTTTCTTT.

The genes are TRBV7-8 and TRBJ1-1, with a tentative D call TRBD1 (5 bases). The CDR3 covers 15 residues. CDR1 is SGHVS and CDR2 is FQNEAQ in the germline V gene. The V and J ends lost 4 bases and 0 bases respectively, with 12 bases between them. The CDR3 here is CASSSRTTMNTEAFF. Written as DNA, the CDR3 is TGTGCCAGCAGCTCAAGGACAACCATGAACACTGAAGCTTTCTTT.

Here the CDR3 reads CASSMGLNEKLFF. The CDR3 coding sequence is TGTGCCAGTAGTATGGGCCTGAACGAAAAACTGTTTTTT. The chain carries TRBV19 and TRBJ1-4; D unresolved. This CDR3 spans 13 amino acids. CDR1 and CDR2 from the germline V gene are LNHDA and SQIVND (reference sequence). Trimming shortened V by 3 bases and J by 8 bases, and 10 bases separated the two germline ends.

The chain links TRBV11-3 to TRBJ2-7; maybe TRBD1 (6 bases). The CDR3 contains 15 residues. Trimming took off 0 bases at V and 0 bases at J, with 9 bases between the two ends. The germline CDR1 and CDR2 sequences are SGHNT and YENEEA. The CDR3 loop reads CASSLDQGSSYEQYF. CDR3 coding DNA: TGTGCCAGCAGCTTAGATCAGGGGAGCTCCTACGAGCAGTACTTC.

The chain employs TRBV5-4 and TRBJ2-3; 8 nucleotides agree with TRBD1. The J segment lost 2 bases and the V segment lost 0 bases, leaving 11 bases of the junction unmatched. CDR1 and CDR2 (germline): SGHNT, YYREEE (reference sequence). CDR3 length equals 18 residues. CDR3: CASSLDAAGGRSTDTQYF. The CDR3 nucleotides read TGTGCCAGCAGCTTGGACGCGGCAGGGGGCCGGTCCACAGATACGCAGTATTTT.

This sequence joins TRBV7-2 and TRBJ1-1; D remains unclear. V was trimmed by 0 bases and J by 1 base, leaving 3 bases between them. CDR1 is SGHTA and CDR2 is FQGNSA in the germline V gene. This CDR3 is 13 amino acids long. CDR3 DNA: TGTGCCAGCAGCTTAGCTCAGAACACTGAAGCTTTCTTT. Translating gives CASSLAQNTEAFF.

The chain uses TRBV15 and TRBJ2-6, with TRBD1 as a possible D gene (6 bases). The CDR3 extends over 15 amino acids. V lost 1 base, J lost 4 bases, and 8 bases lay in between. Germline values: CDR1 LNHNV, CDR2 YYDKDF (reference sequence). The CDR3 loop is CATSRAGVGANVLTF. The CDR3 DNA reads as TGTGCCACCAGCAGAGCAGGGGTGGGGGCCAACGTCCTGACTTTC.

Details on this clone: A read error may account for a junction end that differs from germline. The chain employs TRBV18 and TRBJ2-2; unclear D gene. Germline V CDR1 and CDR2: KGHSH, LQKENI. The CDR3 contains 14 residues. This CDR3 reads CASSPGENAGELFF. The CDR3 DNA reads TGTGCCAGCTCACCCGGAGAGAACGCCGGGGAGCTGTTTTTT.

The V gene is TRBV19, the J gene TRBJ2-3; D is possibly TRBD2 (5 bases). The V gene's germline CDR1 is LNHDA and CDR2 SQIVND (reference sequence). The CDR3 sequence is 14 residues long. Trimming shortened V by 6 bases and J by 5 bases, and 15 bases separated the two germline ends. CDR3 DNA sequence: TGTGCCAGTAGAGGTGTCGGGGTACGAGATACGCAGTATTTT. Translating gives CASRGVGVRDTQYF.

The chain recombines TRBV5-6 with TRBJ2-1, with 9 bases fitting TRBD1. With 0 bases clipped from V and 0 bases from J, the junction kept 4 bases outside the gene matches. The CDR3 totals 17 residues. Germline CDR1 is SGHDT and CDR2 is YYEEEE. The DNA of the CDR3 is TGTGCCAGCAGCTTGGGGACAGGGGCTGGCTCCTACAATGAGCAGTTCTTC. It yields the protein CASSLGTGAGSYNEQFF.

The V gene is TRBV6-5, the J gene TRBJ1-5; no firm D call. Trimming took off 8 bases at V and 4 bases at J, with 12 bases between the two ends. Germline loops: CDR1 MNHEY, CDR2 SVGAGI. CDR3 length: 13 residues. CDR3 DNA sequence: TGTGCCAGCGGTTCACAGCCTAATCAGCCCCAGCATTTT. This encodes CASGSQPNQPQHF.

The chain has TRBV5-1 and TRBJ1-3; D is possibly TRBD1 (5 bases). The CDR3 sequence is 14 residues long. Trimming stripped 6 bases from V and 0 bases from J, with 10 bases between. Germline lookup yields CDR1 SGHRS and CDR2 YFSETQ. Here the CDR3 reads CASKQESSGNTIYF. As DNA, the CDR3 is TGCGCCAGCAAACAGGAATCCTCTGGAAACACCATATATTTT.

This chain links TRBV6-2 or TRBV6-3 with TRBJ2-2; a weak D match, TRBD1 (5 bases). This CDR3 is 15 amino acids long. CDR1 and CDR2 from the germline V gene are MNHEY and SVGEGT. The V end was cut by 2 bases, the J end by 4 bases, with 11 bases between. The CDR3 sequence is CASSYETDFTGELFF. The DNA of the CDR3 is TGTGCCAGCAGTTACGAGACAGATTTCACCGGGGAGCTGTTTTTT.

The chain employs TRBV4-3 and TRBJ1-5; D is unclear. Germline V gene sequence: CDR1 LGHNA, CDR2 YSLEER. The V gene lost 0 bases and the J gene lost 4 bases, with 13 bases spanning the gap. This CDR3 has 16 residues. Here the CDR3 DNA reads TGCGCCAGCAGCCAAGAATTTGGTACGGGGAATCAGCCCCAGCATTTT. This gives the protein CASSQEFGTGNQPQHF.

The gene calls are TRBV27 and TRBJ2-7, with 12 positions matching TRBD2. Germline V gene sequence: CDR1 MNHEY, CDR2 SMNVEV (reference sequence). After removal of 6 bases from V and 6 bases from J, the junction contained 9 bases not matched to a gene. The CDR3 runs 15 residues. This chain's CDR3 is CASSRLAGGPVEQYF. Written as DNA, the CDR3 is TGTGCCAGCAGCCGCCTAGCGGGGGGGCCGGTCGAGCAGTACTTC.

This chain uses TRBV19 with TRBJ1-1; a weak D match, TRBD1 (6 bases). The germline CDR1 and CDR2 sequences are LNHDA and SQIVND (reference sequence). V was pared by 3 bases and J by 0 bases, with 17 bases between. The CDR3 has 17 amino acids. The CDR3 DNA follows: TGTGCCAGTAGTATGGGGCTTAGGACAGACATGAACACTGAAGCTTTCTTT. It codes for CASSMGLRTDMNTEAFF.

The V gene is TRBV14, the J gene TRBJ2-3; possible D gene TRBD2, 7 bases. Germline loops: CDR1 SGHDN, CDR2 FVKESK. The CDR3 is 16 residues long. The germline V and J ends were trimmed by 0 bases and 2 bases, with 12 bases remaining between them. CDR3 nucleotide sequence: TGTGCCAGCAGCCAAGATCACGGGGGGCCCACAGATACGCAGTATTTT. It encodes CASSQDHGGPTDTQYF.

The chain links TRBV18 to TRBJ2-7; 11 bases agree with TRBD1. Losses at the gene ends were 3 bases for V and 2 bases for J; bases not matched to a gene: 3. Per the germline V gene, CDR1 is KGHSH and CDR2 is LQKENI. The CDR3 is 15 amino acids. The CDR3 reads CASSPVGQGAYEQYF. CDR3 nucleotides: TGTGCCAGCTCACCTGTGGGACAGGGGGCCTACGAGCAGTACTTC.

V usage is TRBV18 and J usage is TRBJ1-2; D perhaps matches TRBD1 (6 bases). The V end was cut by 2 bases, the J end by 3 bases, with 13 bases between. Germline assignment: CDR1 KGHSH and CDR2 LQKENI. The CDR3 runs 15 residues. This chain's CDR3 is CASSPDQGRHYGYTF. The DNA for the CDR3 is TGTGCCAGCTCACCAGACCAGGGGCGCCACTATGGCTACACCTTC.

This chain links TRBV5-1 with TRBJ1-6; no definite D call. CDR1 and CDR2 from the germline V gene are SGHRS and YFSETQ. V lost 3 bases and J lost 9, with 10 bases in between. The CDR3 consists of 13 residues. The CDR3 spells CASSSLAGSPLHF. In nucleotides, the CDR3 is TGCGCCAGCAGCTCATTGGCGGGTTCACCCCTCCACTTT.

The chain joins TRBV27 to TRBJ2-1; perhaps TRBD1 as D (6 bases). CDR3 length equals 14 residues. Looked up from germline, CDR1 is MNHEY and CDR2 is SMNVEV (reference sequence). V lost 6 bases, J lost 8 bases, and 17 bases lay in between. The CDR3 loop is CASSPRARGDEQFF. The CDR3 DNA follows: TGTGCCAGCAGCCCCCGGGCCAGGGGAGATGAGCAGTTCTTC.

The rearrangement links TRBV27 to TRBJ2-7; a possible D gene is TRBD2 (5 bases). The germline V and J ends were trimmed by 4 bases and 4 bases, with 11 bases remaining between them. Germline V gives CDR1 MNHEY, CDR2 SMNVEV (reference sequence). The CDR3 is 13 amino acids. This CDR3 is CASSSSLGYEQYF. CDR3 DNA sequence: TGTGCCAGCAGTTCTAGCCTGGGATACGAGCAGTACTTC.

The gene calls are TRBV19 and TRBJ1-5; 7 positions match TRBD1. Germline CDR1 reads LNHDA; CDR2 reads SQIVND (reference sequence). This CDR3 contains 15 residues. J lost 4 bases, V lost 2 bases, and 5 bases had no gene match. The chain's CDR3 is CASSIRQGRNQPQHF. The CDR3 DNA reads as TGTGCCAGTAGTATACGACAGGGTCGGAATCAGCCCCAGCATTTT.

This sequence joins TRBV28 and TRBJ1-2, with D maybe TRBD1 (5 bases). Trimming cost V 3 bases and J 2 bases, with 10 bases left between them. Germline CDR1 MDHEN, CDR2 SYDVKM. The CDR3 runs 14 residues. CDR3 loop: CASSLGRVNYGYTF. CDR3 bases: TGTGCCAGCAGTTTGGGCAGGGTGAACTATGGCTACACCTTC.

The table lists this clone with a few counts. The chain couples TRBV27 to TRBJ1-1; 8 bases map to TRBD1. The CDR3 extends over 16 amino acids. CDR1 and CDR2 from the germline V gene are MNHEY and SMNVEV (reference sequence). V lost 7 bases to trimming and J lost 0 bases; unmatched junction nucleotides: 10. CDR3 sequence (DNA): TGTGCCAGCAAGCAGGGGGCAGGACCCTTGAACACTGAAGCTTTCTTT. Translated: CASKQGAGPLNTEAFF.

The gene calls are TRBV5-1 and TRBJ2-5; no clear D gene. Germline values: CDR1 SGHRS, CDR2 YFSETQ. This CDR3 region has 11 residues. Trimming cost V 3 bases and J 3 bases, with 3 bases left between them. The CDR3 loop reads CASSYKETQYF. In nucleotides, the CDR3 is TGCGCCAGCAGCTACAAAGAGACCCAGTACTTC.

The chain employs TRBV12-3 or TRBV12-4 and TRBJ1-1; D is perhaps TRBD1 (6 bases). The CDR3 length is 12 residues. Trimming pared 11 bases from V and 12 bases from J, leaving 22 bases between. The chain's CDR3 is CALRAGGAETFF. CDR3 DNA: TGTGCCCTACGGGCGGGGGGGGCGGAAACTTTCTTT.

V and J are TRBV19 and TRBJ1-1; 9 nucleotides agree with TRBD1. The CDR3 spans 16 residues. Germline V lookup: CDR1 LNHDA, CDR2 SQIVND (reference sequence). Trimming removed 6 bases from V and 3 bases from J; junction bases left unmatched: 11. The CDR3: CASRNTGGRLYTEAFF. The CDR3, as DNA: TGTGCCAGTAGGAATACAGGGGGCAGGTTGTACACTGAAGCTTTCTTT.